A single sample is the source of the 18 T cell receptor beta chains below, sequenced in a study of cytomegalovirus exposure and HLA in healthy donors (dated by TCRdb to the late 2010s). The method was the immunoSEQ multiplex PCR assay. The multiplex PCR relied on a mix of 60 forward primers for TCR Vbeta segments and 13 reverse primers for TCR Jbeta segments. The table comes from immuneACCESS by way of TCRdb, which keeps in-frame sequences with V and J called. Part of the clones is missing from these tables; in studies checked, under half for an unresolved V gene and the rest for unknown reasons. This sample holds 210,000 or so clones; 75% to 80% were observed only once. 1.5% to 2% of the sample is in the top ten clones. Sequencing was done on a sample of PBMCs. These receptors were taken from a man between 18 and 35 years old in good health and CMV-seronegative.

The chain combines TRBV6-6 with TRBJ1-2; D is perhaps TRBD1 (6 bases). CDR1 is MNHNY, CDR2 SVGAGI, per germline (reference sequence). This CDR3 is built from 13 residues. The V and J ends lost 5 bases and 6 bases respectively, with 13 bases between them. The CDR3 DNA is TGTGCCAGCAGTCGACAGGAGCCTGATGGCTACACCTTC. Protein sequence: CASSRQEPDGYTF.

This clone was detected many times. The chain links TRBV13 to TRBJ2-5; 8 nucleotides agree with TRBD2. The germline V gene has CDR1 PRHDT and CDR2 FYEKMQ (reference sequence). The CDR3 contains 15 residues. After removal of 2 bases from V and 3 bases from J, the junction contained 5 bases not matched to a gene. CDR3 DNA: TGTGCCAGCAGCTTACCCGGACTAGCAAAAGAGACCCAGTACTTC. This codes for CASSLPGLAKETQYF.

This chain connects TRBV9 to TRBJ1-2, with a possible D match to TRBD1 (6 bases). The V end lost 3 bases, the J end lost 5 bases, and 14 bases lay between the germline ends. CDR3 size: 14 residues. Germline-derived CDR1 and CDR2 are SGDLS and YYNGEE. The CDR3 spells CASSDTGRGYGYTF. As DNA, the CDR3 is TGTGCCAGCAGCGATACAGGGAGGGGGTATGGCTACACCTTC.

The chain combines TRBV28 with TRBJ1-4, with 10 bases fitting TRBD1. The CDR3 has 14 amino acids. V trimming: 11 bases; J trimming: 6 bases; junction bases outside the gene matches: 9. Germline assignment: CDR1 MDHEN and CDR2 SYDVKM. The CDR3 region has the DNA TGTGCCTCCCAGTCCGGGACAGGGGATGAAAAACTGTTTTTT. Amino acids: CASQSGTGDEKLFF.

The chain has TRBV5-1 and TRBJ2-7, with D possibly being TRBD1 (6 bases). The germline gives CDR1 SGHRS, CDR2 YFSETQ. V was clipped by 0 bases and J by 5 bases, with 15 bases between them. The CDR3 has 15 residues. The CDR3 DNA sequence: TGCGCCAGCAGCTTGGTGGACAGCCAAGTGGACGAGCAGTACTTC. Amino acid sequence: CASSLVDSQVDEQYF.

The chain uses TRBV15 and TRBJ2-7, with 9 bases matching TRBD2. The J segment lost 2 bases and the V segment lost 3 bases, leaving 8 bases of the junction unmatched. Germline V gene sequence: CDR1 LNHNV, CDR2 YYDKDF (reference sequence). The CDR3 runs to 16 residues. The CDR3 region has the DNA TGTGCCACCAGCAGGGGAGGTAGCGGGGGACCCTACGAGCAGTACTTC. It translates to CATSRGGSGGPYEQYF.

This clone was observed a handful of times. The gene calls are TRBV15 and TRBJ2-2; unclear D gene. The CDR3 covers 11 residues. Trimming stripped 8 bases from V and 5 bases from J, with 6 bases between. The germline V gene encodes CDR1 LNHNV and CDR2 YYDKDF (reference sequence). The CDR3 DNA is TGTGCCACCCTCGGGACCGGGGAGCTGTTTTTT. Translating it yields CATLGTGELFF.

V gene TRBV27 combines with J gene TRBJ1-6, with a tentative D call TRBD1 (6 bases). From germline, CDR1 is MNHEY and CDR2 SMNVEV (reference sequence). Between the trimmed V and J ends, which lost 5 bases and 6 bases, there was a span of 20 bases. The CDR3 runs 17 residues. CDR3 bases: TGTGCCAGCAGTGCAACACAGGGTAAAAGGGCTAATTCACCCCTCCACTTT. This codes for CASSATQGKRANSPLHF.

The chain is built from TRBV5-6 and TRBJ2-7; maybe TRBD2 (6 bases). V lost 4 bases and J 1 base, leaving 12 bases between the germline ends. In germline, CDR1 is SGHDT, CDR2 YYEEEE. The CDR3 is 14 amino acids. The CDR3 nucleotides read TGTGCCAGCAGCGACTCCGGGGGTTCCTACGAGCAGTACTTC. Translation: CASSDSGGSYEQYF. The whole variable domain, filled in from reference TRBV5-6 and TRBJ2-7, reads DAGVTQSPTHLIKTRGQQVTLRCSPKSGHDTVSWYQQALGQGPQFIFQYYEEEERQRGNFPDRFSGHQFPNYSSELNVNALLLGDSALYLCASSDSGGSYEQYFGPGTRLTVT.

The chain combines TRBV18 with TRBJ2-7; D remains ambiguous. The V end was cut by 6 bases, the J end by 5 bases, with 11 bases between. This CDR3 is built from 12 residues. Germline CDR1 KGHSH, CDR2 LQKENI. The CDR3 region has the DNA TGTGCCAGCTCCCCCTCCCGGGACGAGCAGTACTTC. Translation: CASSPSRDEQYF.

The CDR3 reads CASSLAGGTANEKLFF. As DNA, the CDR3 is TGTGCCAGCAGCTTAGCAGGGGGCACAGCTAATGAAAAACTGTTTTTT. The J gene is TRBJ1-4, the V gene TRBV7-2; 7 nucleotides match TRBD1. Germline loops: CDR1 SGHTA, CDR2 FQGNSA. The CDR3 runs 16 residues. V lost 0 bases, J lost 3 bases, and 4 bases stayed unmatched.

Note on this clone: This sample includes further DNA sequences coding for the same CDR3. The CDR3 region is CAWRTDYGYTF. In DNA form, the CDR3 reads TGTGCCTGGAGGACAGACTATGGCTACACCTTC. The V call is TRBV30, the J call TRBJ1-2; tentatively, D is TRBD1 (5 bases). The V end lost 3 bases, the J end lost 3 bases, and 5 bases lay between the germline ends. This CDR3 spans 11 amino acids. Germline lookup yields CDR1 GTSNPN and CDR2 SVGIG (reference sequence).

This clone has only a few counts. The chain uses TRBV5-1 and TRBJ1-2; D gene unclear. The germline V gene has CDR1 SGHRS and CDR2 YFSETQ. The CDR3 loop spans 15 amino acids. V lost 4 bases and J 4 bases, leaving 17 bases between the germline ends. The CDR3 spells CASSRAEGQGYGYTF. The CDR3 DNA reads TGCGCCAGCAGCCGGGCAGAGGGTCAAGGCTATGGCTACACCTTC. The full variable domain, completed using reference TRBV5-1 and TRBJ1-2, is KAGVTQTPRYLIKTRGQQVTLSCSPISGHRSVSWYQQTPGQGLQFLFEYFSETQRNKGNFPGRFSGRQFSNSRSEMNVSTLELGDSALYLCASSRAEGQGYGYTFGSGTRLTVV.

The chain links TRBV19 to TRBJ2-1; D is possibly TRBD2 (5 bases). The germline CDR1 and CDR2 sequences are LNHDA and SQIVND (reference sequence). V gave up 3 bases and J gave up 6 bases, with 12 bases separating them. This CDR3 has 14 residues. The CDR3: CASSIRRALNEQFF. CDR3 in DNA: TGTGCCAGTAGTATTAGGCGGGCCCTCAATGAGCAGTTCTTC.

The chain links TRBV7-9 to TRBJ2-3; no clear D gene. The V gene lost 0 bases and the J gene lost 8 bases, with 9 bases spanning the gap. The CDR3 loop spans 13 amino acids. Per the germline V gene, CDR1 is SEHNR and CDR2 is FQNEAQ (reference sequence). The CDR3 here is CASSLALAGTQYF. As DNA, the CDR3 is TGTGCCAGCAGCTTAGCGTTGGCAGGTACGCAGTATTTT.

This clone was observed a handful of times. The genes are TRBV19 and TRBJ1-2; TRBD1 matches at 7 bases. Germline V CDR1 and CDR2: LNHDA, SQIVND (reference sequence). This CDR3 has 15 residues. Losses at the gene ends were 5 bases for V and 3 bases for J; bases not matched to a gene: 9. The CDR3 DNA reads TGTGCCAGTAGTTTCAAGACAGGGACCGACTATGGCTACACCTTC. Its protein product is CASSFKTGTDYGYTF. The variable domain in full, completed from reference TRBV19 and TRBJ1-2, reads DGGITQSPKYLFRKEGQNVTLSCEQNLNHDAMYWYRQDPGQGLRLIYYSQIVNDFQKGDIAEGYSVSREKKESFPLTVTSAQKNPTAFYLCASSFKTGTDYGYTFGSGTRLTVV.

The chain combines TRBV6-5 with TRBJ1-1, with D uncertain. Trimming shortened V by 5 bases and J by 1 base, and 8 bases separated the two germline ends. The germline V gene has CDR1 MNHEY and CDR2 SVGAGI. The CDR3 contains 13 residues. CDR3 sequence: CASSLDGNTEAFF. CDR3 in DNA: TGTGCCAGCAGTCTAGACGGGAACACTGAAGCTTTCTTT.

The chain has TRBV6-4 and TRBJ2-2; 8 nucleotides agree with TRBD1. The CDR3 is 15 amino acids. Trimming took 3 bases from V and 7 from J; bases not matched to a gene: 7. Looked up from germline, CDR1 is MRHNA and CDR2 is SNTAGT. CDR3 sequence reads: CASSEGQVEGGELFF. The CDR3 bases are TGTGCCAGCAGTGAGGGACAGGTGGAGGGCGGGGAGCTGTTTTTT.